A single sample gave rise to the 9 T cell receptor beta chains below, sequenced in a study of post-analysis software for immune sequencing data. Tagging with unique molecular identifiers was a feature of the TCR beta cDNA libraries. Via MiXCR, TCRdb re-called the PCR reads, giving one row per CDR3 protein. The repertoire consists of some 370,000 distinct CDR3 sequences, with less than 40% occurring once and the leading ten covering 10% to 15%. Study-wide points: With TRBV5-6, TRBV5-1 and TRBV20-1 included, 5 or 6 TRBV segments were more frequent in patients than in controls.

These TCRs are of unknown antigen specificity. Sample: blood. These TCRs come from a girl aged 5-17 years with multiple sclerosis.

The V call is TRBV4-3, the J call TRBJ1-1; D is ambiguous. V dropped 4 bases and J dropped 1 base, with 16 bases sitting between them. The germline V gene encodes CDR1 LGHNA and CDR2 YSLEER. The CDR3 has 16 amino acids. CDR3 sequence: CASSLTPRARNTEAFF. The CDR3, as DNA: TGCGCCAGCAGCCTAACCCCTCGGGCACGGAACACTGAAGCTTTCTTT.

The J gene is TRBJ2-3, the V gene TRBV9, with 9 bases lining up with TRBD2. V shed 5 bases, J shed 8 bases, and the junction held 15 bases outside the gene matches. The length of the CDR3 is 16 residues. Per the germline V gene, CDR1 is SGDLS and CDR2 is YYNGEE. DNA of the CDR3: TGTGCCAGCAGTTCCCCGGGACTAGCTCCTTGGGGTACGCAGTATTTT. Its translation is CASSSPGLAPWGTQYF.

The chain joins TRBV6-5 to TRBJ1-2; possibly TRBD1 for D (5 bases). Germline-derived CDR1 and CDR2 are MNHEY and SVGAGI. V lost 6 bases, J lost 8 bases, and 13 bases lay in between. The CDR3 has 12 amino acids. CDR3 bases: TGTGCCAGCAGACAGGCTTTCGGGGGCTACACCTTC. It yields the protein CASRQAFGGYTF.

The table lists this clonotype with a few counts. The V gene is TRBV18, the J gene TRBJ2-5; the D is unclear. Trimming pared 3 bases from V and 3 bases from J, leaving 8 bases between. Germline CDR1 and CDR2: KGHSH and LQKENI. The CDR3 has 13 residues. Here the CDR3 DNA reads TGTGCCAGCTCACCTAGCTTGGAAGAGACCCAGTACTTC. It specifies CASSPSLEETQYF.

The chain is built from TRBV5-1 and TRBJ1-6, with D unclear. The CDR3 extends over 18 amino acids. In germline, CDR1 is SGHRS, CDR2 YFSETQ. Trimming pared 0 bases from V and 7 bases from J, leaving 20 bases between. As DNA, the CDR3 is TGCGCCAGCAGCTTGGAAACAGCAGGAATGAACGGCAATTCACCCCTCCACTTT. This translates into CASSLETAGMNGNSPLHF. Full variable domain (rest looked up from reference TRBV5-1 and TRBJ1-6): KAGVTQTPRYLIKTRGQQVTLSCSPISGHRSVSWYQQTPGQGLQFLFEYFSETQRNKGNFPGRFSGRQFSNSRSEMNVSTLELGDSALYLCASSLETAGMNGNSPLHFGNGTRLTVT.

This clonotype was observed a handful of times. The rearrangement joins TRBV6-5 to TRBJ1-2; no clear D gene. Germline CDR1 reads MNHEY; CDR2 reads SVGAGI. This CDR3 has 14 residues. Trimming cost V 7 bases and J 4 bases, with 16 bases left between them. DNA for the CDR3: TGTGCCAGCACCCCCCGGAGGGTTAGCTATGGCTACACCTTC. It yields the protein CASTPRRVSYGYTF.

This clonotype was observed a handful of times. The chain carries TRBV4-1 and TRBJ1-5, with 9 bases matching TRBD1. V was pared by 9 bases and J by 1 base, with 10 bases of the junction left unmatched. CDR1 and CDR2 (germline): MGHRA, YSYEKL. This CDR3 comprises 16 residues. The CDR3 coding sequence is TGCGCCAGTCGGGACAGGGATATCGCGAGCAATCAGCCCCAGCATTTT. Translated, it gives CASRDRDIASNQPQHF.

This clonotype was counted between two and nine times. V usage is TRBV25-1 and J usage is TRBJ1-5, with 7 bases lining up with TRBD1. J was trimmed by 4 bases and V by 3 bases; bases with no gene match: 9. The CDR3 is made up of 16 amino acids. Per the germline V gene, CDR1 is MGHDK and CDR2 is SYGVNS. CDR3 amino acids: CASSDSAGTENQPQHF. The CDR3, as DNA: TGTGCCAGCAGTGACTCCGCCGGGACAGAGAATCAGCCCCAGCATTTT.

This clonotype was counted a few times. The chain couples TRBV5-6 to TRBJ1-1; D is possibly TRBD1 (5 bases). V lost 1 base to trimming and J lost 4 bases, with 14 bases between them. Germline V lookup: CDR1 SGHDT, CDR2 YYEEEE. CDR3 length: 15 residues. In DNA, the CDR3 is TGTGCCAGCAGCTTGACCTTAGGGGTAAGCACTGAAGCTTTCTTT. Translated, it gives CASSLTLGVSTEAFF. Full variable domain (remainder filled in from reference TRBV5-6 and TRBJ1-1): DAGVTQSPTHLIKTRGQQVTLRCSPKSGHDTVSWYQQALGQGPQFIFQYYEEEERQRGNFPDRFSGHQFPNYSSELNVNALLLGDSALYLCASSLTLGVSTEAFFGQGTRLTVV.